These 26 T cell receptor beta chains were all obtained from the same sample, sequenced in a study of T-cell reconstitution after alpha-beta-depleted transplantation in children. Unique molecular identifiers were incorporated when the TCRbeta library was constructed. TCRdb reanalysed the PCR reads using MiXCR and keeps one entry per CDR3 protein. The sample holds a few hundred thousand distinct CDR3 sequences; about a tenth are singletons and the top ten take 2% to 2.5%. The material was PBMCs from the stem cell graft donor, obtained from the stem cell graft. The receptors originated from a human donor who donated a stem cell graft to a child with acute lymphoblastic leukemia.

This clonotype was counted only a few times. The CDR3 loop reads CASSLETGTRLAQYF. The CDR3 DNA follows: TGCGCCAGCAGCTTGGAGACAGGGACGAGATTGGCCCAGTACTTC. This sequence joins TRBV5-1 and TRBJ2-5; TRBD1 matches at 7 bases. The CDR3 contains 15 residues. Germline CDR1 SGHRS, CDR2 YFSETQ. V trimming: 0 bases; J trimming: 9 bases; junction bases outside the gene matches: 11.

This clonotype was detected only a few times. This chain connects TRBV28 to TRBJ2-7, with unresolved D. Germline CDR1 and CDR2: MDHEN and SYDVKM. The CDR3 is 16 amino acids. Trimming stripped 1 base from V and 5 bases from J, with 18 bases between. DNA of the CDR3: TGTGCCAGCAGTTTATACTCTCCCGGGCTCTTCGACGAGCAGTACTTC. It codes for CASSLYSPGLFDEQYF.

This chain uses TRBV5-1 with TRBJ2-1; D is uncertain. CDR1 and CDR2 (germline): SGHRS, YFSETQ. The CDR3 length is 16 residues. The V end was cut by 1 base, the J end by 0 bases, with 11 bases between. In DNA form, the CDR3 reads TGCGCCAGCAGCTTGAATCCGGGTAGCTCCTACAATGAGCAGTTCTTC. It is translated as CASSLNPGSSYNEQFF. Based on the CDR3 plus reference TRBV5-1 and TRBJ2-1, the full variable domain is KAGVTQTPRYLIKTRGQQVTLSCSPISGHRSVSWYQQTPGQGLQFLFEYFSETQRNKGNFPGRFSGRQFSNSRSEMNVSTLELGDSALYLCASSLNPGSSYNEQFFGPGTRLTVL.

This clonotype has ten or more counts. The rearrangement joins TRBV5-1 to TRBJ2-3, with 12 bases that match TRBD2. Unmatched junction bases numbered 6, after V lost 4 bases and J lost 3 bases. Germline V lookup: CDR1 SGHRS, CDR2 YFSETQ. The CDR3 is 16 amino acids. CDR3 loop: CASSRASGRATDTQYF. In DNA, the CDR3 is TGCGCCAGCAGCCGCGCTAGCGGGAGGGCGACAGATACGCAGTATTTT.

The J gene is TRBJ2-3, the V gene TRBV21-1; TRBD2, the table's D call, lacks a check against the DNA. TRBV21-1 is marked as a pseudogene. CDR3 length: 16 amino acids. The CDR3: CASRDLLADATDTQYF. Written as DNA, the CDR3 is TGTGCCAGCAGAGATTTGCTAGCGGATGCCACAGATACGCAGTATTTT.

There are many counts of this clonotype. The rearrangement uses TRBV10-3 and TRBJ1-5, with D perhaps matching TRBD1 (6 bases). Trimming cost V 3 bases and J 9 bases, with 15 bases left between them. The CDR3 covers 14 residues. Germline CDR1 and CDR2: ENHRY and SYGVKD. The chain's CDR3 is CAISDEGVLTPQHF. The CDR3 DNA is TGTGCCATCAGTGATGAGGGGGTTTTGACGCCCCAGCATTTT.

This chain joins TRBV12-3 or TRBV12-4 and TRBJ2-5; the D gene is possibly TRBD1 (6 bases). The CDR3 is made up of 13 amino acids. Trimming removed 6 bases at V and 5 bases at J, with 13 bases between. DNA for the CDR3: TGTGCCAGCAGATTGACAGGCGGGGAGACCCAGTACTTC. Translation: CASRLTGGETQYF.

The rearrangement links TRBV20-1 to TRBJ2-5; D gene uncertain. The CDR3 length is 12 residues. In germline, CDR1 is DFQATT, CDR2 SNEGSKA (reference sequence). Trimming cost V 3 bases and J 2 bases, with 7 bases left between them. The CDR3 loop is CSASVWQETQYF. The CDR3 bases are TGCAGTGCTAGTGTGTGGCAAGAGACCCAGTACTTC.

The V call is TRBV5-1, the J call TRBJ2-1, with no clear D. Looked up from germline, CDR1 is SGHRS and CDR2 is YFSETQ. Trimming took off 1 base at V and 0 bases at J, with 11 bases between the two ends. The CDR3 extends over 16 amino acids. CDR3 sequence reads: CASSLFSLSSYNEQFF. CDR3 DNA sequence: TGCGCCAGCAGCTTGTTTTCCCTCAGCTCCTACAATGAGCAGTTCTTC.

The chain carries TRBV9 and TRBJ2-2; 8 bases are a match to TRBD2. V shed 0 bases, J shed 6 bases, and the junction held 4 bases outside the gene matches. The CDR3 spans 15 residues. Germline V gene sequence: CDR1 SGDLS, CDR2 YYNGEE. CDR3 sequence (DNA): TGTGCCAGCAGCGTAGCTGGACTAGCAGCCGGGGAGCTGTTTTTT. This gives the protein CASSVAGLAAGELFF.

The chain links TRBV5-5 to TRBJ2-1; 9 bases map to TRBD1. The V segment lost 6 bases and the J segment 4 bases; nucleotides outside the gene matches: 11. Looked up from germline, CDR1 is SGHKS and CDR2 is YYEKEE (reference sequence). The CDR3 loop spans 16 amino acids. The CDR3 DNA is TGTGCCAGCACCCCACCAGGGACAGGGCTTTACAATGAGCAGTTCTTC. Protein sequence: CASTPPGTGLYNEQFF. Filled out from reference TRBV5-5 and TRBJ2-1, the complete variable domain reads DAGVTQSPTHLIKTRGQQVTLRCSPISGHKSVSWYQQVLGQGPQFIFQYYEKEERGRGNFPDRFSARQFPNYSSELNVNALLLGDSALYLCASTPPGTGLYNEQFFGPGTRLTVL.

This clonotype was seen many times. The V call is TRBV20-1, the J call TRBJ2-1; 8 bases fit TRBD2. V trimming: 1 base; J trimming: 0 bases; junction bases outside the gene matches: 2. The germline gives CDR1 DFQATT, CDR2 SNEGSKA (reference sequence). The CDR3 runs to 15 residues. This CDR3 reads CSARALADSYNEQFF. The CDR3 nucleotides are TGCAGTGCTAGAGCACTAGCGGACTCCTACAATGAGCAGTTCTTC.

The V call is TRBV29-1, the J call TRBJ1-2, with D tentatively TRBD1 (6 bases). V lost 7 bases and J lost 7, with 13 bases in between. Germline V gene data show CDR1 as SQVTM and CDR2 as ANQGSEA. The CDR3 consists of 11 residues. CDR3 protein: CSARTEGGYTF. CDR3 DNA sequence: TGCAGCGCTAGGACAGAGGGTGGCTACACCTTC.

A few counts support this clonotype. The chain uses TRBV12-3 or TRBV12-4 and TRBJ2-5, with D perhaps being TRBD1 or TRBD2 (5 bases each). The length of the CDR3 is 15 residues. With 2 bases removed from V and 5 bases from J, the gap between germline ends came to 15 bases. In DNA form, the CDR3 reads TGTGCCAGCAGTTTAAGGGCAGGGACGCAGGAGACCCAGTACTTC. It codes for CASSLRAGTQETQYF.

Turning to this clonotype: Sequence at one end of the junction differs from germline and may be a read error. The chain couples TRBV5-1 to TRBJ2-2, with D tentatively TRBD2 (5 bases). Germline CDR1 and CDR2: SGHRS and YFSETQ. The CDR3 consists of 14 residues. For the CDR3, the DNA is TGCGCCAGCCTCCAGCTTACGAACACCGGGGAGCTGTTTTTC. Its protein product is CASLQLTNTGELFF.

The chain recombines TRBV12-3 or TRBV12-4 with TRBJ2-1; 7 nucleotides line up with TRBD2. V lost 3 bases and J lost 11; bases outside the gene matches: 13. This CDR3 region has 15 residues. This chain's CDR3 is CASSFGGGRVAKQFF. CDR3 bases: TGTGCCAGCAGTTTTGGGGGGGGTCGGGTGGCCAAGCAGTTCTTC.

This clonotype appeared many times. V and J are TRBV7-2 and TRBJ2-1; tentatively, D is TRBD2 (6 bases). Deletions cut 6 bases from V and 0 bases from J, with 12 bases between. Germline CDR1 reads SGHTA; CDR2 reads FQGNSA. This CDR3 has 15 residues. CDR3 loop: CASSPGLISYNEQFF. The DNA for the CDR3 is TGTGCCAGCAGTCCCGGACTAATCTCCTACAATGAGCAGTTCTTC.

Notes on this clonotype: This clone may be a read error of a much larger clone one base away. V is TRBV5-1 and J is TRBJ1-1, with 7 bases lining up with TRBD1. Trimming took 2 bases from V and 3 from J; bases not matched to a gene: 1. The CDR3 consists of 13 residues. Germline CDR1 reads SGHRS; CDR2 reads YFSETQ. CDR3 bases: TGCGCCAGCAGCTTCACAGGGGACACTGAAGCTTTCTTT. Its translation is CASSFTGDTEAFF. Together with reference TRBV5-1 and TRBJ1-1, the CDR3 gives the full variable domain: KAGVTQTPRYLIKTRGQQVTLSCSPISGHRSVSWYQQTPGQGLQFLFEYFSETQRNKGNFPGRFSGRQFSNSRSEMNVSTLELGDSALYLCASSFTGDTEAFFGQGTRLTVV.

This clonotype was observed a handful of times. The gene calls are TRBV5-8 and TRBJ2-5; possible D gene TRBD2, 7 bases. This CDR3 region has 16 residues. The germline V and J ends were trimmed by 4 bases and 0 bases, with 16 bases remaining between them. The germline gives CDR1 SGHTS, CDR2 YDEGEE. CDR3 sequence reads: CASSPEGGGYQETQYF. In DNA form, the CDR3 reads TGTGCCAGCAGCCCTGAGGGGGGGGGCTACCAAGAGACCCAGTACTTC.

The chain couples TRBV7-3 to TRBJ1-2; D is possibly TRBD1 (6 bases). Germline-derived CDR1 and CDR2 are SGHTA and FQGTGA. The CDR3 sequence is 12 residues long. The ends were cut back, 2 bases at V and 8 bases at J, with 9 bases in the middle. The CDR3 nucleotides are TGTGCCAGCAGCTTAGCAGGGGAGGGCTACACCTTC. This codes for CASSLAGEGYTF.

This clonotype has a count of ten or more. V is TRBV7-9 and J is TRBJ2-2, with a possible D match to TRBD1 (5 bases). V lost 6 bases and J 6 bases, leaving 17 bases between the germline ends. The V gene's germline CDR1 is SEHNR and CDR2 FQNEAQ (reference sequence). The CDR3 consists of 15 residues. CDR3 sequence reads: CASRGPGLGPGELFF. The CDR3, as DNA: TGTGCCAGCAGGGGCCCGGGTCTGGGGCCCGGGGAGCTGTTTTTT.

This clonotype was detected a few times. The rearrangement links TRBV21-1 to TRBJ1-4; the D call TRBD1 from the table was never checked on the DNA. TRBV21-1 counts as a pseudogene. The CDR3 length is 18 residues. The CDR3 is CASSKEGQGSTTNEKLFF. Here the CDR3 DNA reads TGTGCCAGCAGCAAAGAGGGACAGGGGAGTACGACTAATGAAAAACTGTTTTTT.

The chain recombines TRBV7-2 with TRBJ2-7, with D possibly being TRBD2 (5 bases). The CDR3 consists of 14 residues. V gave up 5 bases and J gave up 3 bases, with 14 bases separating them. Germline loops: CDR1 SGHTA, CDR2 FQGNSA. The CDR3 spells CASSLDSRYYEQYF. The DNA of the CDR3 is TGTGCCAGCAGCCTGGACTCTCGATACTACGAGCAGTACTTC.

This clonotype was recorded a few times. This rearrangement joins TRBV7-2 to TRBJ1-1; a weak D match, TRBD1 (5 bases). V was trimmed by 1 base and J by 4 bases, leaving 7 bases between them. This CDR3 has 13 amino acids. Germline assignment: CDR1 SGHTA and CDR2 FQGNSA. The CDR3 DNA is TGTGCCAGCAGCTTAGAGGGACCCACTGAAGCTTTCTTT. Its protein product is CASSLEGPTEAFF.

The chain employs TRBV6-2 or TRBV6-3 and TRBJ2-7; 10 nucleotides match TRBD2. CDR3 length: 16 amino acids. The V gene end was trimmed by 2 bases and the J gene end by 2 bases; junction bases not matched to a gene: 6. Germline lookup yields CDR1 MNHEY and CDR2 SVGEGT. CDR3 sequence: CASSYLSGRSTYEQYF. The CDR3 DNA sequence: TGTGCCAGCAGTTACCTTAGCGGGAGGTCCACCTACGAGCAGTACTTC.

CDR3 bases: TGCAGTGCTAGCTCTGGCGAGATCGGGACCCAGTACTTC. Its protein is CSASSGEIGTQYF. J is TRBJ2-5 and V is TRBV20-1; D gene ambiguous. Deletions cut 3 bases from V and 7 bases from J, with 15 bases between. The CDR3 sequence is 13 residues long. CDR1 DFQATT and CDR2 SNEGSKA come from the germline V gene (reference sequence).